This TCR beta chain was profiled in a study of cytomegalovirus exposure and HLA in healthy donors. There are 16 residues in the CDR3. V gave up 1 base and J gave up 5 bases, with 15 bases separating them. Germline CDR1 and CDR2: SGHRS and YFSETQ. The PCR had 60 Vbeta and 13 Jbeta primers. The protocol was immunoSEQ multiplex PCR, while the TCRdb copy is restricted to in-frame clones and leaves out a portion. This sample carries 90,000 to 150,000 clones, around 69% of them seen once, and the ten largest clones take about 16%. This TCR was recovered from a man aged 50-59 years in good health and CMV-seropositive. The sample was PBMCs. The genes are TRBV5-1 and TRBJ1-4; D perhaps matches TRBD1 (6 bases). CDR3 loop: CASSLRPTGSNEKLFF. DNA of the CDR3: TGCGCCAGCAGCTTGAGACCAACAGGGTCCAATGAAAAACTGTTTTTT.